The 4 T cell receptor beta chains in this list originate from one sample, sequenced in a study of shared clonotypes between healthy human individuals. The data were produced by immunoSEQ multiplex PCR, yet TCRdb's version contains in-frame clones alone and is incomplete. This table holds 2 million to 3 million clones, around nine tenths found once. Material: naive CD4+ T cells sorted from blood. Specified subset: CD45RA+ positively selected. These receptors all stem from a man aged 18 to 29 in good health.

This chain links TRBV7-9 with TRBJ1-4; D is uncertain. CDR3 size: 15 residues. Germline-derived CDR1 and CDR2 are SEHNR and FQNEAQ (reference sequence). Trimming shortened V by 9 bases and J by 0 bases, and 14 bases separated the two germline ends. CDR3 sequence: CASGVGRATNEKLFF. The CDR3 DNA sequence: TGTGCCAGTGGCGTGGGCAGAGCAACTAATGAAAAACTGTTTTTT.

The chain carries TRBV27 and TRBJ1-2; maybe TRBD1 (5 bases). Trimming removed 6 bases from V and 4 bases from J, with 21 bases in between. Per germline, CDR1 MNHEY and CDR2 SMNVEV (reference sequence). The CDR3 covers 16 residues. The CDR3 nucleotides are TGTGCCAGCAGCTCCCGATTGGGGGGAAGCCTCTATGGCTACACCTTC. It is translated as CASSSRLGGSLYGYTF.

The gene calls are TRBV5-1 and TRBJ2-3; TRBD1 might be the D (5 bases). Germline V gene lookup returns CDR1 SGHRS and CDR2 YFSETQ. The CDR3 is 15 amino acids. The V end was cut by 3 bases, the J end by 4 bases, with 15 bases between. The CDR3 protein is CASSSQGRSPDTQYF. The CDR3 region has the DNA TGCGCCAGCAGCTCGCAGGGTCGTAGCCCAGATACGCAGTATTTT.

The V and J genes are TRBV6-6 and TRBJ1-2; tentatively, D is TRBD1 (5 bases). Germline V gene data show CDR1 as MNHNY and CDR2 as SVGAGI (reference sequence). The CDR3 covers 13 residues. The V gene lost 6 bases and the J gene lost 8 bases, with 16 bases spanning the gap. The CDR3 loop reads CASRQDVPRGYTF. The CDR3 DNA reads TGTGCCAGCAGACAGGACGTCCCCAGGGGCTACACCTTC.